This TCR beta chain is from a study of T cell repertoires in cytomegalovirus infection. Overall study context: Public signatures in TCR beta pointed to CMV infection and matching HLA type.

This CDR3 is 16 amino acids long. The germline CDR1 and CDR2 sequences are SGHRS and YFSETQ. V trimming: 0 bases; J trimming: 3 bases; junction bases outside the gene matches: 7. This clonotype has just a few counts. The antigen remains undetermined. Each CDR3 protein is one row after TCRdb ran MiXCR on the reads. The repertoire holds 200,000 or so distinct CDR3 sequences, with roughly 19% as singletons. Whole-study results and caveats: Adding up the frequency of public TCR beta families identified people who carried CMV plus the relevant HLA. The ex vivo response was dominated by HLA-C-restricted CMV-specific TCR beta clonotypes.

The source is a human donor in good health (CMV status not recorded). Some clones in this sample may be carry-over from other donors' samples. Sequenced: PBMCs. This chain joins TRBV5-1 and TRBJ2-3; 7 nucleotides align to TRBD2. CDR3 amino acids: CASSLEGLAVTDTQYF. CDR3 bases: TGCGCCAGCAGCTTGGAGGGTCTAGCGGTTACAGATACGCAGTATTTT. Complete variable domain (other parts from reference TRBV5-1 and TRBJ2-3): KAGVTQTPRYLIKTRGQQVTLSCSPISGHRSVSWYQQTPGQGLQFLFEYFSETQRNKGNFPGRFSGRQFSNSRSEMNVSTLELGDSALYLCASSLEGLAVTDTQYFGPGTRLTVL.